Below are 21 T cell receptor beta chains sequenced from a single sample in a study of cytomegalovirus exposure and HLA in healthy donors. Sequencing was performed with immunoSEQ multiplex PCR; in TCRdb, only in-frame clones are kept and a portion is missing. The sample includes just under 75,000 clones, 94% of them seen just once. The sequenced material came from PBMCs. These receptors were obtained from a woman between 18 and 30 years old in good health and CMV-seropositive.

This chain joins TRBV28 and TRBJ1-5; TRBD1 matches at 11 bases. The trim removed 5 bases at V and 6 bases at J, leaving 6 bases unmatched. The CDR3 runs 15 residues. Germline V gives CDR1 MDHEN, CDR2 SYDVKM. The DNA for the CDR3 is TGTGCCAGCAGTATAACGGGACAGGGGGTTCAGCCCCAGCATTTT. It yields the protein CASSITGQGVQPQHF.

This chain's CDR3 is CASRRPLQWRSPLHF. The CDR3 DNA is TGTGCCAGCAGGCGCCCCCTACAGTGGCGTTCACCCCTCCACTTT. The chain employs TRBV28 and TRBJ1-6; D is unresolved. V was clipped by 6 bases and J by 9 bases, with 18 bases between them. The CDR3 contains 15 residues. The germline CDR1 and CDR2 sequences are MDHEN and SYDVKM.

This CDR3 is CATTTPRGFGYTF. CDR3 bases: TGTGCCACCACGACCCCCAGGGGCTTTGGCTACACCTTC. V is TRBV6-5 and J is TRBJ1-2; tentatively, D is TRBD1 (6 bases). The V end lost 10 bases, the J end lost 7 bases, and 19 bases lay between the germline ends. Germline lookup yields CDR1 MNHEY and CDR2 SVGAGI. CDR3 length: 13 amino acids.

In DNA form, the CDR3 reads TGTGCCAGCAGCTTAGGGTCAGGGAACCGTGGTCAGCCCCAGCATTTT. This encodes CASSLGSGNRGQPQHF. This chain links TRBV7-2 with TRBJ1-5, with D perhaps TRBD1 (5 bases). Trimming took 1 base from V and 6 from J, leaving 16 bases between them. CDR3 length: 16 residues. Looked up from germline, CDR1 is SGHTA and CDR2 is FQGNSA.

This chain uses TRBV14 with TRBJ2-1; 11 bases align to TRBD2. Trimming cost V 3 bases and J 6 bases; bases outside gene matches: 13. There are 18 residues in the CDR3. Germline-derived CDR1 and CDR2 are SGHDN and FVKESK. CDR3 residues: CASSHAYSGGAQFNEQFF. In DNA, the CDR3 is TGTGCCAGCAGCCATGCATATAGCGGGGGGGCCCAATTCAATGAGCAGTTCTTC.

This clone showed up just once. The rearrangement joins TRBV28 to TRBJ2-7; 11 nucleotides line up with TRBD1. Germline values: CDR1 MDHEN, CDR2 SYDVKM. There are 16 residues in the CDR3. V lost 2 bases to trimming and J lost 4 bases; unmatched junction nucleotides: 7. The CDR3 reads CASSLGGTGGFYEQYF. The CDR3 bases are TGTGCCAGCAGTTTAGGGGGGACAGGGGGTTTTTACGAGCAGTACTTC.

The rearrangement links TRBV7-3 to TRBJ2-1, with 10 bases lining up with TRBD2. This CDR3 has 23 amino acids. Germline V CDR1 and CDR2: SGHTA, FQGTGA. With V trimmed by 1 base and J by 2 bases, 23 bases remained unmatched. The CDR3 protein is CASSLKHGRLAGGNLWAYNEQFF. As DNA, the CDR3 is TGTGCCAGCAGCTTAAAACACGGCAGACTAGCGGGCGGTAACCTTTGGGCCTACAATGAGCAGTTCTTC.

This clone was observed a single time. The chain has TRBV5-1 and TRBJ2-1; a weak D match, TRBD1 (6 bases). Germline CDR1 reads SGHRS; CDR2 reads YFSETQ. This CDR3 is 17 amino acids long. Trimming pared 0 bases from V and 2 bases from J, leaving 15 bases between. In nucleotides, the CDR3 is TGCGCCAGCAGCTTGGCGCCACAGGGAACAACCTACAATGAGCAGTTCTTC. Encoded protein: CASSLAPQGTTYNEQFF.

This clone turned up a few times. The gene calls are TRBV6-5 and TRBJ2-7, with TRBD1 matching over 7 bases. CDR3 length equals 12 residues. V trimming: 5 bases; J trimming: 5 bases; junction bases outside the gene matches: 3. Looked up from germline, CDR1 is MNHEY and CDR2 is SVGAGI. DNA of the CDR3: TGTGCCAGCAGTCGGCAGGGGGACGAGCAGTACTTC. Encoded protein: CASSRQGDEQYF.

This clone was observed a single time. V and J are TRBV5-1 and TRBJ1-2, with 12 nucleotides matching TRBD1. V trimming: 4 bases; J trimming: 2 bases; junction bases outside the gene matches: 9. The CDR3 runs 17 residues. Germline-derived CDR1 and CDR2 are SGHRS and YFSETQ. The DNA for the CDR3 is TGCGCCAGCAGCCCGGGACAGGGGGCGGCTGTCAACTATGGCTACACCTTC. Translating gives CASSPGQGAAVNYGYTF.

This chain connects TRBV5-1 to TRBJ2-7; D may be TRBD2 (6 bases). This CDR3 is 17 amino acids long. V was cut by 4 bases and J by 0 bases, with 20 bases left in between. Looked up from germline, CDR1 is SGHRS and CDR2 is YFSETQ. The CDR3 loop is CASSRDGARGFSYEQYF. The CDR3 nucleotides are TGCGCCAGCAGCCGGGATGGGGCCCGGGGGTTCTCCTACGAGCAGTACTTC.

The chain employs TRBV9 and TRBJ2-6, with TRBD1 matching over 7 bases. The CDR3 sequence is 17 residues long. The germline V gene has CDR1 SGDLS and CDR2 YYNGEE. The junction had 9 bases not matched to a gene; V was cut back by 4 bases and J by 2 bases. CDR3 protein: CASSTRTGAPGANVLTF. As DNA, the CDR3 is TGTGCCAGCAGCACCCGGACAGGAGCACCTGGGGCCAACGTCCTGACTTTC.

The CDR3 loop is CASSSPTGGYGYTF. CDR3 bases: TGTGCCAGCAGCTCCCCGACAGGGGGCTATGGCTACACCTTC. The chain uses TRBV7-2 and TRBJ1-2, with 9 positions matching TRBD1. From germline, CDR1 is SGHTA and CDR2 FQGNSA. The CDR3 covers 14 residues. V lost 4 bases, J lost 4 bases, and 4 bases stayed unmatched.

The count of this clone is one. The chain joins TRBV28 to TRBJ2-7; TRBD2 agrees at 11 bases. V was pared by 3 bases and J by 9 bases, with 7 bases of the junction left unmatched. The CDR3 sequence is 14 residues long. Germline V gene sequence: CDR1 MDHEN, CDR2 SYDVKM. CDR3 bases: TGTGCCAGCAGTTTCGATGGTAGCGGGAGGGTGCAGTACTTC. Protein product: CASSFDGSGRVQYF.

This clone has just one count. J is TRBJ2-2 and V is TRBV30; 9 nucleotides align to TRBD2. The trim removed 5 bases at V and 0 bases at J, leaving 4 bases unmatched. This CDR3 is built from 15 residues. Germline CDR1 and CDR2: GTSNPN and SVGIG (reference sequence). The CDR3 DNA reads TGTGCCTGGGTGACTAGCGGTGCGAACACCGGGGAGCTGTTTTTT. Translated: CAWVTSGANTGELFF. Full variable domain (rest looked up from reference TRBV30 and TRBJ2-2): SQTIHQWPATLVQPVGSPLSLECTVEGTSNPNLYWYRQAAGRGLQLLFYSVGIGQISSEVPQNLSASRPQDRQFILSSKKLLLSDSGFYLCAWVTSGANTGELFFGEGSRLTVL.

J is TRBJ2-7 and V is TRBV5-1; TRBD2 is a possible D gene (6 bases). This CDR3 is built from 15 residues. Germline assignment: CDR1 SGHRS and CDR2 YFSETQ. Trimming stripped 3 bases from V and 6 bases from J, with 19 bases between. This chain's CDR3 is CASSWGTGGQSEQYF. Here the CDR3 DNA reads TGCGCCAGCAGCTGGGGGACTGGTGGGCAGAGCGAGCAGTACTTC.

CDR3 sequence reads: CASSTPNRVIHEQYF. Written as DNA, the CDR3 is TGTGCCAGCAGCACCCCCAACAGGGTTATCCACGAGCAGTACTTC. The rearrangement joins TRBV28 to TRBJ2-7, with D possibly being TRBD1 (6 bases). Between the trimmed V and J ends, which lost 6 bases and 5 bases, there was a span of 20 bases. Germline CDR1 MDHEN, CDR2 SYDVKM. This CDR3 spans 15 amino acids.

V usage is TRBV5-1 and J usage is TRBJ2-2, with D perhaps TRBD2 (5 bases). The germline V gene has CDR1 SGHRS and CDR2 YFSETQ. CDR3 length: 14 amino acids. The V end lost 5 bases, the J end lost 4 bases, and 12 bases lay between the germline ends. The CDR3 here is CASRPGSGTGELFF. The CDR3 nucleotides are TGCGCCAGCAGACCCGGCAGCGGCACCGGGGAGCTGTTTTTT.

This clone was detected once. The chain links TRBV7-6 to TRBJ1-4; 10 nucleotides line up with TRBD1. The ends lost 5 bases at V and 5 bases at J; junction bases unmatched: 5. The CDR3 spans 15 residues. Germline CDR1 is SGHVS and CDR2 is FNYEAQ. CDR3 sequence: CASSRRTGGNEKLFF. The CDR3 DNA follows: TGTGCCAGCAGCAGACGGACAGGGGGAAATGAAAAACTGTTTTTT.

The table lists this clone with a count of one. CDR3 nucleotides: TGTGCCACCAGCAGAGATCTTGGGAGCTCCGGTGAAAAACTGTTTTTT. This codes for CATSRDLGSSGEKLFF. The rearrangement uses TRBV15 and TRBJ1-4; D remains unclear. V was clipped by 0 bases and J by 7 bases, with 15 bases between them. The CDR3 totals 16 residues. From germline, CDR1 is LNHNV and CDR2 YYDKDF (reference sequence).

This sequence joins TRBV28 and TRBJ2-7, with D possibly TRBD1 on 6 matching bases. Germline loops: CDR1 MDHEN, CDR2 SYDVKM. The ends were cut back, 5 bases at V and 0 bases at J, with 17 bases in the middle. The CDR3 runs 16 residues. For the CDR3, the DNA is TGTGCCAGCAGTCCTCAAGTCCGGGACACCTCCTACGAGCAGTACTTC. It codes for CASSPQVRDTSYEQYF.